A selection of T cell receptor beta chains follows, all from one sample in a study of OX40 agonist ivuxolimab in advanced cancers. Libraries were prepared by immunoSEQ multiplex PCR; TCRdb keeps only in-frame clonotypes and omits some of them. This repertoire shows about 110,000 clones, around 93% found once; its top ten account for 0.66%. The starting material was CD4+ or CD8+ T cells sorted from blood, obtained in a trial of the OX40 agonist ivuxolimab. These receptors were taken from an adult with an advanced solid tumor such as melanoma, head and neck, liver or kidney cancer. CDR3s include the opening cysteine and the closing phenylalanine or tryptophan. Fields, in order: J gene, clone size, V gene, D gene, CDR3 DNA, CDR3 protein. D genes are given only for firm matches. Rows may omit the clone size; those that give it use once, few, many or a size class.

j_call: TRBJ2-3; clone_size: once; v_call: TRBV4-1; d_call: TRBD2; cdr3_nt: TGCGCCAGCAGCCAAGGCTCTAGCGGGAGCAGCACAGATACGCAGTATTTT; cdr3_aa: CASSQGSSGSSTDTQYF
j_call: TRBJ1-5; clone_size: .; v_call: TRBV30; d_call: .; cdr3_nt: TGTGCCTGGAGTGGGTGGCAAGAAAATCAGCCCCAGCATTTT; cdr3_aa: CAWSGWQENQPQHF
j_call: TRBJ2-1; clone_size: .; v_call: TRBV5-4; d_call: .; cdr3_nt: TGTGCCAGCAGCTTGAATGCGGGCCCCTACAATGAGCAGTTCTTC; cdr3_aa: CASSLNAGPYNEQFF
j_call: TRBJ1-2; clone_size: .; v_call: TRBV20-1; d_call: .; cdr3_nt: TGCAGTGCTAGAGTGGGCCAGGGCTACACCTTC; cdr3_aa: CSARVGQGYTF
j_call: TRBJ2-2; clone_size: .; v_call: TRBV5-4; d_call: TRBD1; cdr3_nt: TGTGCCAGCAGCTTCGGGACAGAAGTTACCGGGGAGCTGTTTTTT; cdr3_aa: CASSFGTEVTGELFF
j_call: TRBJ2-3; clone_size: .; v_call: TRBV6-1; d_call: .; cdr3_nt: TGTGCCAGCAGTGAAGCGCCCCGGTCGGCGCAGTATTTT; cdr3_aa: CASSEAPRSAQYF
j_call: TRBJ2-7; clone_size: once; v_call: TRBV6-5; d_call: TRBD2; cdr3_nt: TGTGCCAGCAGTAAAACTAGCGGGGGGACCTACGAGCAGTACTTC; cdr3_aa: CASSKTSGGTYEQYF
j_call: TRBJ2-7; clone_size: .; v_call: TRBV2; d_call: TRBD1; cdr3_nt: TGTGCCAGCAATCTTGGACAGGGGGCCCACGAGCAGTACTTC; cdr3_aa: CASNLGQGAHEQYF
j_call: TRBJ2-7; clone_size: .; v_call: TRBV4-1; d_call: .; cdr3_nt: TGCGCCAGCAGCCAAGATCAGAGCGGAGCCGCCTACGAGCAGTACTTC; cdr3_aa: CASSQDQSGAAYEQYF
j_call: TRBJ1-1; clone_size: .; v_call: TRBV6-5; d_call: .; cdr3_nt: TGTGCCAGCAGTTACGGCGGCAGAATGGCTGAAGCTTTCTTT; cdr3_aa: CASSYGGRMAEAFF
j_call: TRBJ2-7; clone_size: once; v_call: TRBV9; d_call: TRBD1; cdr3_nt: TGTGCCAGCAGCGCAGGGACAGGGGGGACCTACGAGCAGTACTTC; cdr3_aa: CASSAGTGGTYEQYF
j_call: TRBJ2-1; clone_size: .; v_call: TRBV14; d_call: .; cdr3_nt: TGTGCCAGCAGCCAAGGTCCGGGTCCGTGGAATGAGCAGTTCTTC; cdr3_aa: CASSQGPGPWNEQFF
j_call: TRBJ2-2; clone_size: .; v_call: TRBV5-1; d_call: TRBD1; cdr3_nt: TGCGCCAGCAGCCCCACCCCCGGGACAGGGGGGACCGGGGAGCTGTTTTTT; cdr3_aa: CASSPTPGTGGTGELFF
j_call: TRBJ2-4; clone_size: .; v_call: TRBV19; d_call: TRBD1; cdr3_nt: TGTGCCAGTAGCCTCCGACAGGGAAAAAACATTCAGTACTTC; cdr3_aa: CASSLRQGKNIQYF
j_call: TRBJ1-4; clone_size: .; v_call: TRBV2; d_call: .; cdr3_nt: TGTGCCAGCACCACCGGGGACCCAGATGAAAAACTGTTTTTT; cdr3_aa: CASTTGDPDEKLFF
j_call: TRBJ1-4; clone_size: .; v_call: TRBV6-6; d_call: .; cdr3_nt: TGTGCCAGCAGTTACTCGGGAAGGGTAGACGAAAAACTGTTTTTT; cdr3_aa: CASSYSGRVDEKLFF
j_call: TRBJ2-1; clone_size: .; v_call: TRBV7-3; d_call: .; cdr3_nt: TGTGCCAGCAGCGCGGGCAGGGGTGGTGAGCAGTTCTTC; cdr3_aa: CASSAGRGGEQFF
j_call: TRBJ2-5; clone_size: .; v_call: TRBV5-6; d_call: .; cdr3_nt: TGTGCCAGCAGCAGCGGAGCTGGGGCAGAGACCCAGTACTTC; cdr3_aa: CASSSGAGAETQYF
j_call: TRBJ2-1; clone_size: .; v_call: TRBV11-3; d_call: .; cdr3_nt: TGTGCCAGCAGCCTCGCGGGGGCGCGGTCCTACAATGAGCAGTTCTTC; cdr3_aa: CASSLAGARSYNEQFF
j_call: TRBJ1-2; clone_size: .; v_call: TRBV19; d_call: TRBD1; cdr3_nt: TGTGCCAGTAGTAGTGGGACAGCGATAAACACCTTC; cdr3_aa: CASSSGTAINTF
j_call: TRBJ1-2; clone_size: .; v_call: TRBV11-3; d_call: .; cdr3_nt: TGTGCCAGCAGCTTGCGCCAGGGGAGCGGCTACACCTTC; cdr3_aa: CASSLRQGSGYTF
j_call: TRBJ1-2; clone_size: .; v_call: TRBV7-9; d_call: TRBD1; cdr3_nt: TGTGCCAGCAGCTTAGTGGCCGGGACAGGGGCTTCTCTATTTGGCTACACCTTC; cdr3_aa: CASSLVAGTGASLFGYTF
j_call: TRBJ1-1; clone_size: .; v_call: TRBV5-1; d_call: .; cdr3_nt: TGCGCCAGCAGCCTACACCGAACAGGGAACACTGAAGCTTTCTTT; cdr3_aa: CASSLHRTGNTEAFF
j_call: TRBJ2-3; clone_size: .; v_call: TRBV19; d_call: .; cdr3_nt: TGTGCCAGTAGTATAGGCATAACAGATACGCAGTATTTT; cdr3_aa: CASSIGITDTQYF
j_call: TRBJ2-1; clone_size: .; v_call: TRBV10-1; d_call: .; cdr3_nt: TGCGCCACCCAGATTGAGCAGGAGACGGGATCGGGCAATGAGCAGTTCTTC; cdr3_aa: CATQIEQETGSGNEQFF
j_call: TRBJ2-3; clone_size: .; v_call: TRBV27; d_call: .; cdr3_nt: TGTGCCAGCAGTTGGACCGATCCGAGATCAGATACGCAGTATTTT; cdr3_aa: CASSWTDPRSDTQYF
j_call: TRBJ2-3; clone_size: .; v_call: TRBV10-1; d_call: .; cdr3_nt: TGCGCCAGCAGTGAGGGGGGATTCACAGATACGCAGTATTTT; cdr3_aa: CASSEGGFTDTQYF
j_call: TRBJ2-7; clone_size: .; v_call: TRBV6-5; d_call: .; cdr3_nt: TGTGCCAGCGGGTTGGGGCCGGGGCGAGAGCAGTACTTC; cdr3_aa: CASGLGPGREQYF
j_call: TRBJ2-5; clone_size: .; v_call: TRBV7-3; d_call: TRBD2; cdr3_nt: TGTGCCAGCAGCCTCGGGACTAGCGGGGGTGGGGAGACCCAGTACTTC; cdr3_aa: CASSLGTSGGGETQYF
j_call: TRBJ2-1; clone_size: .; v_call: TRBV7-9; d_call: .; cdr3_nt: TGTGCCAGCAGCTTAAGCACGGTCAATGAGCAGTTCTTC; cdr3_aa: CASSLSTVNEQFF
j_call: TRBJ1-2; clone_size: .; v_call: TRBV29-1; d_call: .; cdr3_nt: TGCAGCGTTGAAAACAGCCCTCAAAACTATGGCTACACCTTC; cdr3_aa: CSVENSPQNYGYTF
j_call: TRBJ2-5; clone_size: .; v_call: TRBV5-1; d_call: .; cdr3_nt: TGCGCCAGCAGCTTGGTTGTCGAGACCCAGTACTTC; cdr3_aa: CASSLVVETQYF
j_call: TRBJ2-7; clone_size: .; v_call: TRBV5-1; d_call: .; cdr3_nt: TGCGCCAGCAGCTTTGCCCTTTATTACGAGCAGTACTTC; cdr3_aa: CASSFALYYEQYF
j_call: TRBJ2-7; clone_size: once; v_call: TRBV11-3; d_call: .; cdr3_nt: TGTGCCAGCAGCTTTTTTGGGGAGCGCACCTACGAGCAGTACTTC; cdr3_aa: CASSFFGERTYEQYF
j_call: TRBJ2-7; clone_size: .; v_call: TRBV6-1; d_call: TRBD1; cdr3_nt: TGTGCCAGCAGGGGACAGAGCTACGAGCAGTACTTC; cdr3_aa: CASRGQSYEQYF
j_call: TRBJ2-2; clone_size: .; v_call: TRBV6-1; d_call: .; cdr3_nt: TGTGCCAACGGCCCGGGACAGAACACCGGGGAGCTGTTTTTT; cdr3_aa: CANGPGQNTGELFF
j_call: TRBJ2-3; clone_size: few; v_call: TRBV27; d_call: .; cdr3_nt: TGTGCCAGCTCCTCACAGGGAAGGATGACAGATACGCAGTATTTT; cdr3_aa: CASSSQGRMTDTQYF
j_call: TRBJ2-3; clone_size: .; v_call: TRBV5-5; d_call: .; cdr3_nt: TGTGCCAGCGAGTCCGTGCCCCTGGCAGATACGCAGTATTTT; cdr3_aa: CASESVPLADTQYF
j_call: TRBJ2-7; clone_size: .; v_call: TRBV6-1; d_call: .; cdr3_nt: TGTGCCAGCATAGGCTCCTCGACCTACGAGCAGTACTTC; cdr3_aa: CASIGSSTYEQYF
j_call: TRBJ2-2; clone_size: .; v_call: TRBV10-1; d_call: .; cdr3_nt: TGCGCCAGCAGTCCAGCGAACACCGGGGAGCTGTTTTTT; cdr3_aa: CASSPANTGELFF
j_call: TRBJ2-3; clone_size: .; v_call: TRBV9; d_call: TRBD2; cdr3_nt: TGTGCCAGCAGCGCGATCGGGGGGGTAGTTGGCACAGATACGCAGTATTTT; cdr3_aa: CASSAIGGVVGTDTQYF
j_call: TRBJ1-5; clone_size: .; v_call: TRBV6-6; d_call: .; cdr3_nt: TGTGCCAGCAGATACCGACAGGAGAGGGATCAGCCCCAGCATTTT; cdr3_aa: CASRYRQERDQPQHF
j_call: TRBJ2-5; clone_size: .; v_call: TRBV6-5; d_call: .; cdr3_nt: TGTGCCAGCACCCAGGCGTGGGGGGAGAGGGCCCAGTACTTC; cdr3_aa: CASTQAWGERAQYF
j_call: TRBJ2-6; clone_size: .; v_call: TRBV5-1; d_call: .; cdr3_nt: TGCGCCAGCAGCTTGGGCTGGGCTGGGGCCAACGTCCTGACTTTC; cdr3_aa: CASSLGWAGANVLTF
j_call: TRBJ1-6; clone_size: .; v_call: TRBV10-1; d_call: TRBD1; cdr3_nt: TGCGCCAGCAGTGAACAGGGGTCTTCACCCCTCCACTTT; cdr3_aa: CASSEQGSSPLHF